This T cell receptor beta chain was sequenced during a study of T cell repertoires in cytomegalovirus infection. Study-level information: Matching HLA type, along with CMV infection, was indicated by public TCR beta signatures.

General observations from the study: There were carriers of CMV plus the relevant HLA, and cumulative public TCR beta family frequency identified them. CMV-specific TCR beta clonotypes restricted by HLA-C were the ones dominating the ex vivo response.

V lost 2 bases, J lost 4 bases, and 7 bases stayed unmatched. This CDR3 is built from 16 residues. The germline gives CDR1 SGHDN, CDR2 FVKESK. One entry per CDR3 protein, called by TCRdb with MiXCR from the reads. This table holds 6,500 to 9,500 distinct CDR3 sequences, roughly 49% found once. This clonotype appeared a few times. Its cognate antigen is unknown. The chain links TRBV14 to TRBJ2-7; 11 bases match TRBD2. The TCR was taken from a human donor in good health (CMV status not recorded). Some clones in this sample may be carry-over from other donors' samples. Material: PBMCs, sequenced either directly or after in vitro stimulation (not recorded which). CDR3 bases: TGTGCCAGCAGCCAAATGGCTAGCGGGAGGTGGTACGAGCAGTACTTC. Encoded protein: CASSQMASGRWYEQYF. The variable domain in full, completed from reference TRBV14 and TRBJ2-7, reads EAGVTQFPSHSVIEKGQTVTLRCDPISGHDNLYWYRRVMGKEIKFLLHFVKESKQDESGMPNNRFLAERTGGTYSTLKVQPAELEDSGVYFCASSQMASGRWYEQYFGPGTRLTVT.